Listed below are T cell receptor beta chains from one sample, sequenced in a study of Ad26.COV2.S vaccination and SARS-CoV-2 variants. TCRdb keeps only in-frame clones here, not all; method: immunoSEQ multiplex PCR. The table has approximately 420,000 clones, approximately 91% seen once. This material consisted of peripheral blood, taken in a trial of Ad26.COV2.S vaccine versus placebo. Source of these receptors: a person aged 18-65 years who received the Ad26.COV2.S COVID-19 vaccine or a placebo. The CDR3 runs from the conserved cysteine through the conserved F or W. The D gene is left open where the match is weak. Some rows have no size entry. The others give once, few or many, or a class for an expanded clone.

j_call d_call v_call cdr3_length clone_size cdr3_aa cdr3_nt
TRBJ1-3 - TRBV19 16 - CASSTPPFHSGNTIYF TGTGCCAGTAGTACCCCGCCGTTTCACTCTGGAAACACCATATATTTT
TRBJ2-5 - TRBV6-5 13 - CASSARLEETQYF TGTGCCAGCAGCGCCCGGCTTGAAGAGACCCAGTACTTC
TRBJ2-1 TRBD2 TRBV7-2 15 - CASSYDAGGPGEQFF TGTGCCAGCAGCTACGACGCGGGGGGGCCGGGGGAGCAGTTCTTC
TRBJ2-1 TRBD2 TRBV27 16 once CASSPVAGAIYNEQFF TGTGCCAGCAGTCCTGTAGCGGGGGCTATCTACAATGAGCAGTTCTTC
TRBJ1-6 TRBD1 TRBV6-2/TRBV6-3 15 - CASSFLTGGSSPLHF TGTGCCAGCAGTTTCTTGACAGGGGGTAGCTCACCCCTCCACTTT
TRBJ2-3 - TRBV6-6 12 - CASSYSLDTQYF TGTGCCAGCAGTTACTCCCTGGATACGCAGTATTTT
TRBJ2-7 - TRBV7-9 14 - CASTPSGGFHEQYF TGTGCCAGCACCCCCTCGGGTGGGTTCCACGAGCAGTACTTC
TRBJ1-2 - TRBV7-2 16 - CASSSPSVLNVYGYTF TGTGCCAGCAGCTCCCCTTCGGTTCTAAACGTCTATGGCTACACCTTC
TRBJ1-1 - TRBV12-3/TRBV12-4 11 once CASSSRGGAFF TGTGCCAGCAGTTCGCGGGGGGGAGCTTTCTTT
TRBJ2-7 - TRBV5-1 14 - CASRKDSISYEQYF TGCGCCAGCAGAAAGGACAGCATCTCCTACGAGCAGTACTTC
TRBJ1-2 TRBD1 TRBV29-1 12 - CSVTRGPGGYTF TGCAGCGTCACGAGGGGGCCGGGTGGCTACACCTTC
TRBJ2-3 TRBD2 TRBV11-2 15 - CASSGLAVSTDTQYF TGTGCCAGCAGCGGACTAGCGGTTAGCACAGATACGCAGTATTTT
TRBJ1-6 - TRBV10-2 14 - CASMGLIGNSPLHF TGCGCCAGCATGGGACTCATCGGGAATTCACCCCTCCACTTT
TRBJ2-5 TRBD2 TRBV2 16 - CASLGLAGTLQETQYF TGTGCCAGCCTTGGACTAGCGGGGACCCTCCAAGAGACCCAGTACTTC
TRBJ2-1 - TRBV5-1 14 - CASSLPSSYNEQFF TGCGCCAGCAGCTTGCCGAGCTCCTACAATGAGCAGTTCTTC
TRBJ2-5 - TRBV7-9 13 - CASSLVELDSQYF TGTGCCAGCAGCTTAGTTGAGTTAGATTCCCAGTACTTC
TRBJ2-7 - TRBV7-6 15 once CASSRSPGVYSEQYF TGTGCCAGCAGTAGAAGTCCGGGCGTTTATTCAGAGCAGTACTTC
TRBJ1-1 - TRBV5-6 14 - CASSLVQNSLSAFF TGTGCCAGCAGCTTGGTGCAAAACTCCCTGAGCGCTTTCTTT
TRBJ2-5 - TRBV2 12 few CASSEARETQYF TGTGCCAGCAGTGAAGCGCGGGAGACCCAGTACTTC
TRBJ1-2 - TRBV12-3/TRBV12-4 11 - CASRSRGGYTF TGTGCCAGCAGGTCCAGGGGTGGCTACACCTTC
TRBJ1-6 - TRBV6-6 14 - CASTGRSRNSPLHF TGTGCCAGCACGGGCAGGAGTCGAAATTCACCCCTCCACTTT
TRBJ1-4 TRBD1 TRBV6-5 14 - CASSSGTGGEKLFF TGTGCCAGCAGTTCAGGGACAGGAGGTGAAAAACTGTTTTTT
TRBJ1-5 - TRBV12-3/TRBV12-4 13 - CASSFGHNQPQHF TGTGCCAGCAGTTTCGGACACAATCAGCCCCAGCATTTT
TRBJ2-7 TRBD1 TRBV3-1/TRBV3-2 14 once CASSQVQGAGEQYF TGTGCCAGCAGCCAAGTACAGGGGGCGGGTGAGCAGTACTTC
TRBJ1-1 - TRBV6-5 13 - CASSYWGNTEAFF TGTGCCAGCAGTTATTGGGGGAACACTGAAGCTTTCTTT
TRBJ2-5 TRBD2 TRBV10-3 17 - CAISESFISGGQETQYF TGTGCCATCAGTGAGTCGTTTATCTCGGGGGGCCAAGAGACCCAGTACTTC
TRBJ1-2 - TRBV11-2 15 - CASSLGTATNYGYTF TGTGCCAGCAGCTTAGGGACAGCGACTAACTATGGCTACACCTTC
TRBJ1-2 TRBD1 TRBV5-6 14 - CASSKNRGIYGYTF TGTGCCAGCAGCAAAAACAGGGGTATCTATGGCTACACCTTC
TRBJ2-1 - TRBV14 14 few CASSPDFGYNEQFF TGTGCCAGCAGCCCAGACTTCGGGTACAATGAGCAGTTCTTC
TRBJ1-1 - TRBV4-1 15 - CASSQNRAGNTEAFF TGCGCCAGCAGCCAGAACAGGGCAGGGAACACTGAAGCTTTCTTT
TRBJ2-7 - TRBV27 13 - CASSLGTSYEQYF TGTGCCAGCAGTTTAGGGACGAGCTACGAGCAGTACTTC
TRBJ2-7 - TRBV6-5 12 - CASGGLAYEQYF TGTGCCTCAGGGGGACTGGCCTACGAGCAGTACTTC
TRBJ1-6 - TRBV6-1 15 - CASSEVIGVGSPLHF TGTGCCAGCAGTGAAGTTATAGGGGTAGGCTCACCCCTCCACTTT
TRBJ1-5 - TRBV15 15 - CATSREPWRGQPQHF TGTGCCACCAGCAGAGAGCCCTGGCGGGGCCAGCCCCAGCATTTT
TRBJ2-5 - TRBV15 15 - CATSRVLGAGETQYF TGTGCCACCAGCAGAGTCTTGGGGGCGGGTGAGACCCAGTACTTC
TRBJ1-4 - TRBV4-3 15 - CASSQGPSVAEKLFF TGCGCCAGCAGCCAGGGACCCAGCGTGGCGGAAAAACTGTTTTTT
TRBJ1-6 - TRBV5-1 13 - CASSFSPDSPLHF TGCGCCAGCAGCTTCAGCCCCGATTCACCCCTCCACTTT
TRBJ2-3 - TRBV6-4 18 - CASSKFWLRDPRRDTQYF TGTGCCAGCAGTAAGTTCTGGCTCCGGGATCCGAGGAGAGATACGCAGTATTTT
TRBJ2-3 TRBD2 TRBV9 16 few CASSERGLAGSDTQYF TGTGCCAGCAGCGAGAGGGGACTAGCGGGGTCAGATACGCAGTATTTT
TRBJ2-1 TRBD1 TRBV18 14 - CASSPPGQTNEQFF TGTGCCAGCTCACCACCGGGACAGACCAATGAGCAGTTCTTC
TRBJ1-1 - TRBV28 15 - CASVGGDSMNTEAFF TGTGCCAGCGTTGGGGGTGACAGTATGAACACTGAAGCTTTCTTT
TRBJ2-3 - TRBV18 13 - CASSPPFPDTQYF TGTGCCAGCTCACCACCGTTTCCAGATACGCAGTATTTT
TRBJ1-5 - TRBV28 14 - CASSYRDYGQPQHF TGTGCCAGCAGTTACCGGGACTACGGTCAGCCCCAGCATTTT
TRBJ2-7 TRBD2 TRBV3-1/TRBV3-2 16 - CASSQDTAGYSYEQYF TGTGCCAGCAGCCAAGATACAGCGGGGTATTCCTACGAGCAGTACTTC
TRBJ1-2 - TRBV19 13 - CASSPGLNYGYTF TGTGCCAGTAGCCCGGGGCTAAACTATGGCTACACCTTC
TRBJ1-6 - TRBV7-9 14 - CASRPGNTNSPLHF TGTGCCAGCAGACCCGGGAACACTAATTCACCCCTCCACTTT
TRBJ1-5 - TRBV5-6 14 - CASSGKDGNQPQHF TGTGCCAGCAGCGGTAAGGATGGCAATCAGCCCCAGCATTTT
TRBJ2-1 TRBD2 TRBV5-6 15 - CASSSKSGTTNEQFF TGTGCCAGCAGTTCTAAATCCGGGACTACTAATGAGCAGTTCTTC
TRBJ2-7 - TRBV3-1/TRBV3-2 9 - CARPYEQYF TGTGCCAGGCCCTACGAGCAGTACTTC
TRBJ2-5 - TRBV11-2 15 - CASSPRTSSQETQYF TGTGCCAGCAGCCCGAGGACTTCTAGCCAAGAGACCCAGTACTTC
TRBJ2-5 - TRBV7-8 15 once CASSRTWYGQETQYF TGTGCCAGCAGCCGTACCTGGTACGGGCAGGAGACCCAGTACTTC
TRBJ1-2 TRBD1 TRBV6-2/TRBV6-3 14 - CASSSFGTAYGYTF TGTGCCAGCAGTTCCTTTGGGACAGCCTATGGCTACACCTTC
TRBJ2-7 TRBD2 TRBV20-1 11 - CSATSGGEQYF TGCAGTGCTACTAGCGGGGGCGAGCAGTACTTC
TRBJ2-5 TRBD1 TRBV7-9 18 - CASRYDPGQGIGQETQYF TGTGCCAGCAGGTACGACCCGGGACAGGGGATCGGCCAAGAGACCCAGTACTTC
TRBJ1-5 - TRBV5-1 15 - CASSPSGADYQPQHF TGCGCCAGCAGCCCCAGCGGGGCCGACTATCAGCCCCAGCATTTT
TRBJ2-2 - TRBV30 13 - CAWRGVATGELFF TGTGCCTGGAGGGGAGTGGCAACCGGGGAGCTGTTTTTT
TRBJ2-1 - TRBV11-2 13 once CASSGRGRQEQFF TGTGCCAGCAGCGGACGAGGGAGACAGGAGCAGTTCTTC
TRBJ2-4 - TRBV5-1 17 - CASRVSSDGSPKNIQYF TGCGCCAGCAGAGTCAGTAGTGACGGATCTCCCAAAAACATTCAGTACTTC
TRBJ1-4 TRBD1 TRBV7-2 17 - CASSLGDRGATNEKLFF TGTGCCAGCAGCTTAGGGGACAGGGGTGCAACTAATGAAAAACTGTTTTTT